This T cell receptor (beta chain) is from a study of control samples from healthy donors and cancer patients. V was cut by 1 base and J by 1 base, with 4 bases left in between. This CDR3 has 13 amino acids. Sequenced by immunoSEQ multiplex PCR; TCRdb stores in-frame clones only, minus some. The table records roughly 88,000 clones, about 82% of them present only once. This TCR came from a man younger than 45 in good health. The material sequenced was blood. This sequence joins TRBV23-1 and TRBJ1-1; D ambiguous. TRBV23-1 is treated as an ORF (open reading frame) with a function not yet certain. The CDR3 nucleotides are TGCGCCAGCAGTCAATGTGAGAACACTGAAGCTTTCTTT. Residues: CASSQCENTEAFF.